This TCR beta chain was documented in a study of radiation and T cells in renal cell carcinoma (dated by TCRdb to the early 2020s). For context, the study as a whole: Samples came from a clinical trial, in which primary renal cell carcinomas received 15 Gy stereotactic body radiation therapy followed by nephrectomy 4 weeks later. In total, more than 50 samples underwent TCR beta sequencing: around 26 tumors plus 27 peripheral blood samples. Across all 50 or so samples, several million unique CDR3 nucleotide sequences encoding over 2.5 million unique CDR3 amino acid sequences were identified.

The immunoSEQ kit was used, according to the manufacturer's recommendations, to generate TCR beta libraries from genomic DNA. To prepare the libraries, a first multiplex PCR with proprietary primers was run, followed by a second PCR that added unique barcodes, and a bead cleanup was done after each round. Each sample batch included a kit-provided positive control reaction and a negative control reaction. The final libraries were assessed on an Agilent 4200 TapeStation D1000 ScreenTape, pooled by volume, and quantified by qPCR. Sequencing was performed on an Illumina NextSeq500 using a MidOutput 150-cycle cartridge, with 156 Read1 cycles, 15 Index1 cycles, and the kit custom primers. The pooled library was loaded at 0.9 to 1 pM with a roughly 20% PhiX control spike-in. Processing in the source paper ran as follows. Vendor-processed data were analyzed in R, and a clonotype was defined as all T cells sharing the same CDR3 nucleotide sequence. In the clone abundance analyses, frequencies in each sample were normalized to that sample's 10,000 most abundant clones. Public T cell clones, which averaged fewer than five per sample, were removed prior to analysis. Tumor-enriched and baseline blood-enriched clonotypes were defined by at least a 32-fold difference in abundance between compartments. A beta-binomial differential abundance model was used to identify clonotypes that expanded or contracted between blood time points. Tumor-blood repertoire similarity was measured with the Baroni-Urbani and Buser coefficient, and group comparisons used two-tailed Wilcoxon tests in R. TCRdb carries this immuneACCESS record with in-frame sequences only. Its versions omit some clonotypes, under half of them owing to an unresolved V gene in the studies checked, with the rest unexplained. The V and J calls and clone size are taken from that table; D and trimming were inferred from the DNA. For this sample the table gives some 120,000 clones, of which 70% to 90% were detected only once. The leading ten clones occupy under 2.5% of the sample.

On this clone itself: Which antigen it targets is not known. No base qualities exist here, and no much larger clone lies one base off it.

The cysteine opens and the phenylalanine closes a CDR3 of 14 amino acids. Only the CDR3 region is kept as DNA, spanning 42 bases read in frame from base 1. The germline ends are 8 bases apart after V is trimmed by 2 bases and J by 4 bases. CDR1 and CDR2 were assigned from the germline V gene as MNHEY and SVGAGI. The sample's time point label, decoded: blood 2 weeks post-SBRT. This specimen's treatment or condition label, interpreted: 15 Gy SBRT to primary tumor, nephrectomy 4 weeks later. To follow tumor-enriched clonotypes, peripheral blood was collected serially from radiation-treated patients at baseline and again at 2 weeks and 4 weeks after SBRT. Renal cell carcinoma with clear cell pathology was present in all patients. The QIAamp DNA Blood Mini Kit (Qiagen) was used to prepare genomic DNA for TCR sequencing. Samples were included in the analyses only if all quality control checks were passed.

What the authors observed across the whole study: Tracking of blood repertoire dynamics stopped at roughly 4 weeks after treatment, with no follow-up past that point. An increase in top tumor clonotypes in blood was observed from baseline to 2 weeks post-radiation, followed by contraction by 4 weeks, which was taken to suggest transient expansion of tumor-resident clones. Because pretreatment tumor biopsies were not available, the study could not determine whether clonotypes were already present within the tumor at baseline. The single-armed trial design could not address effects of radiation dose or scheduling on the TCR repertoire.

The V gene is TRBV6-5 and the J gene is TRBJ2-2, with the D gene uncertain. The sequence was obtained from a woman between 55 and 75 years old with renal cell carcinoma. Sequences were derived from blood, sampled from a patient whose treatment included radiotherapy and nephrectomy. The encoded CDR3 is CASSYGETTGELFF. The DNA reads TGTGCCAGCAGTTACGGTGAGACCACCGGGGAGCTGTTTTTT.